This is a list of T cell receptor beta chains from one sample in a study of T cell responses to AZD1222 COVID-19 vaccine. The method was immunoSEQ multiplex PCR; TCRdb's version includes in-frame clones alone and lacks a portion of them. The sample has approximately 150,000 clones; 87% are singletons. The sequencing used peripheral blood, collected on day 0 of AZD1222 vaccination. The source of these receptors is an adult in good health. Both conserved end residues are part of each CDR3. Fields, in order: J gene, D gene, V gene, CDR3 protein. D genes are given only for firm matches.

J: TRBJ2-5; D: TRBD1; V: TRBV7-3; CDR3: CASSPGTGLETQYF
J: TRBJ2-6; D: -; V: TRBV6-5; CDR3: CASSYSSLGANVLTF
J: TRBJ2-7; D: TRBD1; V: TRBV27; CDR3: CASSPPGTGDHEQYF
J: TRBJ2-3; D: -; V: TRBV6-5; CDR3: CASSYRTRGDTQYF
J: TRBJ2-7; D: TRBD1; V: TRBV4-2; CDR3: CASSRGQGATNEQYF
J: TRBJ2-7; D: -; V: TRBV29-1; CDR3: CSVEDRGIKGVYEQYF
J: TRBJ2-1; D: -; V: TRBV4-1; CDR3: CASSQASGLATYNEQFF
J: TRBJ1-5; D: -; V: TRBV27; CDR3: CASSSAGGGRGNQPQHF
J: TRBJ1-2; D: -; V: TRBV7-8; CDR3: CASSHDTRTVNYGYTF
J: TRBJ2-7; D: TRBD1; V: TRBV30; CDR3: CAWSDRGHEQYF
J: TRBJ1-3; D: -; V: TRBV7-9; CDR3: CASSPQTLSGNTIYF
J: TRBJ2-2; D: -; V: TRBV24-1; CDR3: CATSDRYTGELFF
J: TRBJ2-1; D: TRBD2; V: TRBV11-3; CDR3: CASSLSGTSGAYNEQFF
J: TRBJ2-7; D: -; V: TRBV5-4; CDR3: CASSSMDGGAVSYEQYF
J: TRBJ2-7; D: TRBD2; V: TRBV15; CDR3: CATSTISGSSYEQYF
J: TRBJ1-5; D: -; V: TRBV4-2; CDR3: CASSQGEEVRPQHF
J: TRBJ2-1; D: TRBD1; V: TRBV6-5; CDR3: CASSYSRTGNNEQFF
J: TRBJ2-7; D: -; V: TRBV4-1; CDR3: CASSQGGGQLYEQYF
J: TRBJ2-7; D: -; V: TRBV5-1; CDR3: CASSLGGGRGGEQYF
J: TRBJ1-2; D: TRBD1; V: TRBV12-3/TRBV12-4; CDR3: CASSRGQGKGYTF
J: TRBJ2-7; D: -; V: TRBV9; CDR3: CASSVGVGNEQYF
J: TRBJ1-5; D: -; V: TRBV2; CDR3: CASRANRNQPQHF
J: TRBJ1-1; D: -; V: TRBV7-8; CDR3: CASSYHQFGGSLTEAFF
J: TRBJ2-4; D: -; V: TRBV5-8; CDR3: CASSLIPLGHLAKNIQYF
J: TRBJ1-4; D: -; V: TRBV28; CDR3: CASSLAGVNEKLFF
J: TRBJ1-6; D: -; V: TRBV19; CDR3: CASSMLPRDSPLHF
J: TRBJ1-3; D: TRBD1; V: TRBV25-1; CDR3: CASNGQGSSGNTIYF
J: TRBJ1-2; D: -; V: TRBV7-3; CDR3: CASSPTATRKGYTF
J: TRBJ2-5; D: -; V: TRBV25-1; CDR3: CASSFEPRETQYF
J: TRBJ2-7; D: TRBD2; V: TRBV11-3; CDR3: CASSLAGGLYEQYF
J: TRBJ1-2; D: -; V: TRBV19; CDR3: CASSINYDRYGYTF
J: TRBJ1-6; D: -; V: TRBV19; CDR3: CASSDLTDSPLHF
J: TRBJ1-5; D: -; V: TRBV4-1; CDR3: CASSQDRRGRVDQPQHF
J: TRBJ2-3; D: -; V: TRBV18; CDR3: CASSPADTQYF
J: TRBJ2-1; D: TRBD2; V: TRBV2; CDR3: CANSGGGSYNEQFF
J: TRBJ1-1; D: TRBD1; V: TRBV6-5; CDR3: CASRFQGENTEAFF
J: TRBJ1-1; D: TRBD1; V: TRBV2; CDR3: CASTGQGLTEAFF
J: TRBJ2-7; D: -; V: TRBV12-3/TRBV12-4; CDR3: CASSPSAVEQYF
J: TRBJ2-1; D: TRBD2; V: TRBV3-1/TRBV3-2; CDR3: CASSSGLGANEQFF
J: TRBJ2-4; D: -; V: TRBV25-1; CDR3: CASSGLGSIQYF
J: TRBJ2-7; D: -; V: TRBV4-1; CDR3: CASSPSVGYEQYF
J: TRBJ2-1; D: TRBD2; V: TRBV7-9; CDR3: CASSHGTSGHNEQFF
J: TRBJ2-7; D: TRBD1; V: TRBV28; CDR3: CASINIMDRVYEQYF
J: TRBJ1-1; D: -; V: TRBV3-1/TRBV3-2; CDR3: CASKKGQIAINTEAFF
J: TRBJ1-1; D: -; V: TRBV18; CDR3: CASSTQTGNTEAFF
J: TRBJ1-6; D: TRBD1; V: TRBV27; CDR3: CASRLGQGNSPLHF
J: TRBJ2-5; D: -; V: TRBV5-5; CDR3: CASSLEQGQETQYF
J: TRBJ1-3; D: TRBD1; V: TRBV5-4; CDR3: CASSHPRDRGSGNTIYF
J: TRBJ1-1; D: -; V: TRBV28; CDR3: CASSGTATTEAFF
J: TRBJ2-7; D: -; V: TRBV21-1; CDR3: CASTKGGRGDEQYF